The 18 T cell receptor beta chains in this list originate from one sample, sequenced in a study of T cell repertoires in aging, cancer and after chemotherapy. Amplification of TCR beta used genomic DNA extracted from peripheral blood. TRB rearrangements spanning V, D and J were amplified using mixed TRB-A/B primers. TCRdb ran MiXCR on the multiplex PCR reads and lists one entry per CDR3 protein. Of 9,900 or so distinct CDR3 sequences in the sample, around 25% are singletons; the top ten hold 1% to 1.5%. Sequencing was carried out using blood. These TCRs come from a human donor in good health.

This clonotype is termed medium-sized (0.01 to 0.1%). The V gene is TRBV29-1, the J gene TRBJ2-1, with a weak D call TRBD2 (5 bases). CDR1 SQVTM and CDR2 ANQGSEA come from the germline V gene. Trimming pared 6 bases from V and 8 bases from J, leaving 14 bases between. The CDR3 spans 12 residues. The DNA of the CDR3 is TGCAGCGTCCAGATACTAGGCGATGAGCAGTTCTTC. Translated: CSVQILGDEQFF.

This rearrangement joins TRBV7-6 to TRBJ2-5; D might be TRBD2 (6 bases). With 1 base removed from V and 4 bases from J, the gap between germline ends came to 7 bases. The germline CDR1 and CDR2 sequences are SGHVS and FNYEAQ. The CDR3 runs 13 residues. The DNA of the CDR3 is TGTGCCAGCAGCTTAGTGGGAGGAGAGACCCAGTACTTC. Translated, it gives CASSLVGGETQYF.

This sequence joins TRBV27 and TRBJ2-3; D remains ambiguous. The CDR3 loop spans 15 amino acids. The ends were cut back, 3 bases at V and 0 bases at J, with 10 bases in the middle. Germline V lookup: CDR1 MNHEY, CDR2 SMNVEV (reference sequence). For the CDR3, the DNA is TGTGCCAGCAGTTTTAAAGGGTTCAGCACAGATACGCAGTATTTT. This gives the protein CASSFKGFSTDTQYF.

In its sample, this clonotype ranks as medium-sized. The rearrangement uses TRBV18 and TRBJ2-7; the D gene is possibly TRBD1 (5 bases). Germline V gives CDR1 KGHSH, CDR2 LQKENI. V was trimmed by 1 base and J by 5 bases, leaving 12 bases between them. This CDR3 has 14 amino acids. As DNA, the CDR3 is TGTGCCAGCTCACCACGTTCAGGGCTTCACGAGCAGTACTTC. Its protein product is CASSPRSGLHEQYF.

This clonotype was picked up a small number of times. The chain uses TRBV13 and TRBJ2-7; 10 bases align to TRBD1. Trimming cost V 5 bases and J 2 bases; bases outside gene matches: 6. The CDR3 runs to 15 residues. Germline V gene sequence: CDR1 PRHDT, CDR2 FYEKMQ (reference sequence). In DNA, the CDR3 is TGTGCCAGCAGCCCGACGACAGGGGGCCCCTACGAGCAGTACTTC. It is translated as CASSPTTGGPYEQYF.

This rearrangement joins TRBV29-1 to TRBJ2-5; D may correspond to TRBD1 or TRBD2 (5 bases each). Looked up from germline, CDR1 is SQVTM and CDR2 is ANQGSEA. This CDR3 has 14 residues. V lost 4 bases and J lost 5, with 17 bases in between. CDR3 in amino acids: CSVAPGPSGETQYF. The CDR3 DNA is TGCAGCGTTGCCCCGGGACCATCGGGGGAGACCCAGTACTTC.

The chain carries TRBV11-2 and TRBJ2-1; D possibly matches TRBD1 or TRBD2 (5 bases each). This CDR3 contains 15 residues. Germline-derived CDR1 and CDR2 are SGHAT and FQNNGV. Trimming removed 2 bases at V and 7 bases at J, with 15 bases between. The CDR3 sequence is CASSLSDWGLNEQFF. For the CDR3, the DNA is TGTGCCAGCAGCTTAAGCGACTGGGGGTTAAATGAGCAGTTCTTC. The whole variable domain, remainder taken from reference TRBV11-2 and TRBJ2-1, is EAGVAQSPRYKIIEKRQSVAFWCNPISGHATLYWYQQILGQGPKLLIQFQNNGVVDDSQLPKDRFSAERLKGVDSTLKIQPAKLEDSAVYLCASSLSDWGLNEQFFGPGTRLTVL.

The chain links TRBV28 to TRBJ1-1, with 9 bases identical to TRBD1. After removal of 1 base from V and 3 bases from J, the junction contained 6 bases not matched to a gene. Germline V lookup: CDR1 MDHEN, CDR2 SYDVKM. The CDR3 extends over 16 amino acids. The CDR3 is CASSLSTTGGYTEAFF. In nucleotides, the CDR3 is TGTGCCAGCAGTTTATCAACGACAGGGGGGTACACTGAAGCTTTCTTT.

This clonotype was seen a handful of times. The CDR3 loop reads CASSDQGWHEQFF. In DNA form, the CDR3 reads TGTGCCAGCAGCGATCAGGGGTGGCATGAGCAGTTCTTC. The gene calls are TRBV12-3 or TRBV12-4 and TRBJ2-1, with D possibly TRBD1 on 6 matching bases. Trimming cost V 6 bases and J 8 bases, with 14 bases left between them. This CDR3 has 13 amino acids.

This clonotype is labeled medium-sized. V gene TRBV10-3 combines with J gene TRBJ2-2; TRBD1 matches 10 bases. Germline trimming cut 6 bases from V and 5 bases from J; bases unmatched to any gene: 6. Per the germline V gene, CDR1 is ENHRY and CDR2 is SYGVKD. There are 15 residues in the CDR3. Here the CDR3 DNA reads TGTGCCATCAGAGGGGGACAGGGGTATACCGGGGAGCTGTTTTTT. Translated: CAIRGGQGYTGELFF.

A few counts support this clonotype. The gene calls are TRBV7-9 and TRBJ2-1, with 8 bases matching TRBD2. Looked up from germline, CDR1 is SEHNR and CDR2 is FQNEAQ (reference sequence). V dropped 5 bases and J dropped 2; count of bases not matched to a gene: 8. The CDR3 extends over 16 amino acids. CDR3 region: CASSVTSGLTYNEQFF. CDR3 nucleotides: TGTGCCAGCAGCGTCACTAGCGGACTAACCTACAATGAGCAGTTCTTC.

This clonotype has just one count. J is TRBJ2-4 and V is TRBV12-3 or TRBV12-4; D not resolved. The V gene lost 7 bases and the J gene lost 0 bases, with 7 bases spanning the gap. The CDR3 consists of 13 residues. The CDR3 DNA reads as TGTGCCAGCACCGGATCAGCCAAAAACATTCAGTACTTC. Residues: CASTGSAKNIQYF.

This clonotype was recorded a few times. This chain joins TRBV5-6 and TRBJ2-7; D not certain. The CDR3 totals 14 residues. V lost 4 bases to trimming and J lost 0 bases, with 11 bases between them. Germline V lookup: CDR1 SGHDT, CDR2 YYEEEE. The CDR3 bases are TGTGCCAGCAGCCCCGTGATGAGCTCCTACGAGCAGTACTTC. It encodes CASSPVMSSYEQYF. Looking up the rest from reference TRBV5-6 and TRBJ2-7 gives the full variable domain: DAGVTQSPTHLIKTRGQQVTLRCSPKSGHDTVSWYQQALGQGPQFIFQYYEEEERQRGNFPDRFSGHQFPNYSSELNVNALLLGDSALYLCASSPVMSSYEQYFGPGTRLTVT.

This clonotype appeared a few times. V and J are TRBV30 and TRBJ1-5, with D unclear. Trimming left V 5 bases short and J 2 bases short, with 19 bases between. The CDR3 loop spans 16 amino acids. In germline, CDR1 is GTSNPN, CDR2 SVGIG (reference sequence). The CDR3 region is CAWVNGLQIGNQPQHF. CDR3 DNA sequence: TGTGCCTGGGTGAACGGGCTTCAAATTGGCAATCAGCCCCAGCATTTT. The full variable domain, rest sourced from reference TRBV30 and TRBJ1-5, is SQTIHQWPATLVQPVGSPLSLECTVEGTSNPNLYWYRQAAGRGLQLLFYSVGIGQISSEVPQNLSASRPQDRQFILSSKKLLLSDSGFYLCAWVNGLQIGNQPQHFGDGTRLSIL.

This clonotype was counted a few times. The V gene is TRBV24-1, the J gene TRBJ2-6; TRBD2 matches at 9 bases. V trimming: 11 bases; J trimming: 0 bases; junction bases outside the gene matches: 7. Germline values: CDR1 KGHDR, CDR2 SFDVKD. The CDR3 is 16 residues long. The CDR3 region has the DNA TGTGCCATTGGGACTAGCTTTTCCTCTGGGGCCAACGTCCTGACTTTC. As protein: CAIGTSFSSGANVLTF.

The chain couples TRBV5-6 to TRBJ2-3; no clear D gene. The CDR3 has 12 amino acids. Germline assignment: CDR1 SGHDT and CDR2 YYEEEE. Deletions cut 1 base from V and 2 bases from J, with 2 bases between. The chain's CDR3 is CASSLTTDTQYF. The DNA for the CDR3 is TGTGCCAGCAGCTTGACCACAGATACGCAGTATTTT. Drawing the rest from reference TRBV5-6 and TRBJ2-3, the complete variable domain is DAGVTQSPTHLIKTRGQQVTLRCSPKSGHDTVSWYQQALGQGPQFIFQYYEEEERQRGNFPDRFSGHQFPNYSSELNVNALLLGDSALYLCASSLTTDTQYFGPGTRLTVL.

This clonotype has only a few counts. J is TRBJ1-2 and V is TRBV7-9; D is perhaps TRBD1 (5 bases). Germline lookup yields CDR1 SEHNR and CDR2 FQNEAQ (reference sequence). This CDR3 is built from 16 residues. V lost 5 bases to trimming and J lost 4 bases, with 20 bases between them. The CDR3 nucleotides read TGTGCCAGCAGCCCGGACAACCAACGCAATATCTATGGCTACACCTTC. Translation: CASSPDNQRNIYGYTF.

For this clonotype: A single base separates this from a much larger clone, so it may be a read error. The chain couples TRBV10-1 to TRBJ2-1; 7 bases agree with TRBD1. CDR3 length: 14 amino acids. From germline, CDR1 is WNHNN and CDR2 SYGVQD (reference sequence). The CDR3 here is CASSYSGGPGEQFF. The CDR3 DNA reads as TGTGCCAGCAGTTACTCAGGGGGTCCCGGCGAGCAGTTCTTC.